This entry lists 15 T cell receptor beta chains sequenced from one sample in a study of blood T cell repertoires in COVID-19 (TCRdb year 2020). The method was the immunoSEQ multiplex PCR assay. This immuneACCESS table, as held by TCRdb, lists in-frame sequences with V and J called but not all clones. Of the missing ones, under half trace to an unresolved V gene in checked studies; the others have no known cause. The table for this sample lists about 210,000 clones; 86% of them were counted only once. About 6% of the sample belongs to the ten largest clones. Material: PBMCs or T cells enriched from blood (not recorded which). The source is a man aged 40-49 years with acute COVID-19.

The chain links TRBV9 to TRBJ1-1; 8 positions match TRBD1. The ends lost 3 bases at V and 7 bases at J; junction bases unmatched: 2. This CDR3 has 12 amino acids. From germline, CDR1 is SGDLS and CDR2 YYNGEE. The CDR3 loop is CASSARGLEAFF. In DNA, the CDR3 is TGTGCCAGCAGCGCCAGGGGGCTTGAAGCTTTCTTT. The full variable domain, with the rest looked up from reference TRBV9 and TRBJ1-1, is DSGVTQTPKHLITATGQRVTLRCSPRSGDLSVYWYQQSLDQGLQFLIQYYNGEERAKGNILERFSAQQFPDLHSELNLSSLELGDSALYFCASSARGLEAFFGQGTRLTVV.

The rearrangement uses TRBV29-1 and TRBJ2-7; the D gene is possibly TRBD1 (6 bases). Trimming cost V 4 bases and J 5 bases, with 18 bases left between them. Per germline, CDR1 SQVTM and CDR2 ANQGSEA. This CDR3 spans 14 amino acids. CDR3 amino acids: CSVVPRDRIHEQYF. The CDR3 coding sequence is TGCAGCGTTGTACCCCGAGACAGGATTCACGAGCAGTACTTC.

The chain uses TRBV2 and TRBJ2-5, with 9 bases matching TRBD1. With V trimmed by 10 bases and J by 6 bases, 9 bases remained unmatched. Germline assignment: CDR1 SNHLY and CDR2 FYNNEI. The CDR3 is 13 amino acids. The CDR3 reads CATLRDREQTQYF. DNA for the CDR3: TGTGCCACCCTCCGGGACAGGGAGCAGACCCAGTACTTC.

The chain links TRBV7-9 to TRBJ2-7, with TRBD1 matching over 9 bases. V was clipped by 5 bases and J by 3 bases; unmatched bases: 5. In germline, CDR1 is SEHNR, CDR2 FQNEAQ (reference sequence). The CDR3 runs to 14 residues. CDR3 DNA: TGTGCCAGCAGCAAGGGGACAGGGAACTACGAGCAGTACTTC. This translates into CASSKGTGNYEQYF.

The V gene is TRBV5-1, the J gene TRBJ2-1; perhaps TRBD1 as D (5 bases). Trimming removed 3 bases from V and 5 bases from J, with 12 bases in between. The CDR3 covers 14 residues. Per the germline V gene, CDR1 is SGHRS and CDR2 is YFSETQ. The CDR3 DNA reads TGCGCCAGCAGCTCTCTAGGGGTTGACAATGAGCAGTTCTTC. Encoded protein: CASSSLGVDNEQFF.

CDR3 loop: CASSLGTVNQPQHF. CDR3 sequence (DNA): TGTGCCAGCAGTTTGGGGACAGTCAATCAGCCCCAGCATTTT. This sequence joins TRBV28 and TRBJ1-5; 7 bases fit TRBD1. This CDR3 contains 14 residues. The germline gives CDR1 MDHEN, CDR2 SYDVKM. J gave up 3 bases and V 3 bases, and 2 bases lay outside the gene matches.

The chain joins TRBV10-3 to TRBJ2-5; TRBD2 matches at 10 bases. V trimming: 2 bases; J trimming: 5 bases; junction bases outside the gene matches: 8. Looked up from germline, CDR1 is ENHRY and CDR2 is SYGVKD. The CDR3 is 16 amino acids. CDR3 loop: CAISEGTLAGHETQYF. In nucleotides, the CDR3 is TGTGCCATCAGTGAGGGAACACTAGCGGGACATGAGACCCAGTACTTC.

The chain combines TRBV5-1 with TRBJ2-7; 13 bases are shared with TRBD2. With 4 bases clipped from V and 4 bases from J, the junction kept 5 bases outside the gene matches. This CDR3 contains 15 residues. Germline loops: CDR1 SGHRS, CDR2 YFSETQ. The CDR3 reads CASSPGLAGEYEQYF. The CDR3, as DNA: TGCGCCAGCAGCCCCGGACTAGCGGGAGAATACGAGCAGTACTTC.

The rearrangement links TRBV18 to TRBJ2-3, with D possibly matching TRBD2 (6 bases). The V end lost 4 bases, the J end lost 4 bases, and 15 bases lay between the germline ends. The CDR3 sequence is 15 residues long. Germline-derived CDR1 and CDR2 are KGHSH and LQKENI. CDR3 nucleotides: TGTGCCAGCTCACTCGGACCGGGGGAAGCAGATACGCAGTATTTT. Its protein product is CASSLGPGEADTQYF.

V is TRBV12-5 and J is TRBJ1-1, with 10 bases matching TRBD1. Per germline, CDR1 LGHNT and CDR2 FRNRAP. This CDR3 is 14 amino acids long. V dropped 7 bases and J dropped 3; count of bases not matched to a gene: 5. Here the CDR3 reads CASERDRGDTEAFF. The CDR3 DNA reads as TGTGCTAGTGAAAGGGACAGGGGTGACACTGAAGCTTTCTTT.

This chain links TRBV28 with TRBJ2-7; D remains ambiguous. CDR1 and CDR2 (germline): MDHEN, SYDVKM. CDR3 length: 11 residues. The ends were cut back, 3 bases at V and 4 bases at J, with 4 bases in the middle. CDR3 amino acids: CASSFRYEQYF. DNA for the CDR3: TGTGCCAGCAGTTTTCGTTACGAGCAGTACTTC.

The chain recombines TRBV3-1 (or the pseudogene TRBV3-2) with TRBJ1-5; 8 positions match TRBD1. The CDR3 totals 14 residues. The germline V gene has CDR1 LGHDT and CDR2 YNNKEL (reference sequence). Trimming took 6 bases from V and 2 from J; bases not matched to a gene: 3. For the CDR3, the DNA is TGTGCCAGCAGTGTACAGGGGGGCAATCAGCCCCAGCATTTT. This codes for CASSVQGGNQPQHF.

The rearrangement joins TRBV7-2 to TRBJ1-6; 7 bases match TRBD1. The trim removed 6 bases at V and 7 bases at J, leaving 12 bases unmatched. Germline-derived CDR1 and CDR2 are SGHTA and FQGNSA. The CDR3 has 16 amino acids. The CDR3 sequence is CASRSTRGTVNSPLHF. The CDR3 coding sequence is TGTGCCAGCAGAAGCACTAGGGGGACAGTAAATTCACCCCTCCACTTT.

J is TRBJ1-2 and V is TRBV5-8, with unresolved D. Germline loops: CDR1 SGHTS, CDR2 YDEGEE. The CDR3 has 13 amino acids. Between the trimmed V and J ends, which lost 3 bases and 8 bases, there was a span of 14 bases. The CDR3 DNA follows: TGTGCCAGCAGCTGGGCGCAAAAGCGGGGCTACACCTTC. This codes for CASSWAQKRGYTF.

The chain carries TRBV7-8 and TRBJ2-1, with TRBD1 matching 10 bases. V was pared by 6 bases and J by 8 bases, with 10 bases of the junction left unmatched. The CDR3 length is 15 residues. The germline gives CDR1 SGHVS, CDR2 FQNEAQ. The CDR3 DNA follows: TGTGCCAGCAGTCGTCCGGGACAGGGGTTACATGAGCAGTTCTTC. Its protein is CASSRPGQGLHEQFF.